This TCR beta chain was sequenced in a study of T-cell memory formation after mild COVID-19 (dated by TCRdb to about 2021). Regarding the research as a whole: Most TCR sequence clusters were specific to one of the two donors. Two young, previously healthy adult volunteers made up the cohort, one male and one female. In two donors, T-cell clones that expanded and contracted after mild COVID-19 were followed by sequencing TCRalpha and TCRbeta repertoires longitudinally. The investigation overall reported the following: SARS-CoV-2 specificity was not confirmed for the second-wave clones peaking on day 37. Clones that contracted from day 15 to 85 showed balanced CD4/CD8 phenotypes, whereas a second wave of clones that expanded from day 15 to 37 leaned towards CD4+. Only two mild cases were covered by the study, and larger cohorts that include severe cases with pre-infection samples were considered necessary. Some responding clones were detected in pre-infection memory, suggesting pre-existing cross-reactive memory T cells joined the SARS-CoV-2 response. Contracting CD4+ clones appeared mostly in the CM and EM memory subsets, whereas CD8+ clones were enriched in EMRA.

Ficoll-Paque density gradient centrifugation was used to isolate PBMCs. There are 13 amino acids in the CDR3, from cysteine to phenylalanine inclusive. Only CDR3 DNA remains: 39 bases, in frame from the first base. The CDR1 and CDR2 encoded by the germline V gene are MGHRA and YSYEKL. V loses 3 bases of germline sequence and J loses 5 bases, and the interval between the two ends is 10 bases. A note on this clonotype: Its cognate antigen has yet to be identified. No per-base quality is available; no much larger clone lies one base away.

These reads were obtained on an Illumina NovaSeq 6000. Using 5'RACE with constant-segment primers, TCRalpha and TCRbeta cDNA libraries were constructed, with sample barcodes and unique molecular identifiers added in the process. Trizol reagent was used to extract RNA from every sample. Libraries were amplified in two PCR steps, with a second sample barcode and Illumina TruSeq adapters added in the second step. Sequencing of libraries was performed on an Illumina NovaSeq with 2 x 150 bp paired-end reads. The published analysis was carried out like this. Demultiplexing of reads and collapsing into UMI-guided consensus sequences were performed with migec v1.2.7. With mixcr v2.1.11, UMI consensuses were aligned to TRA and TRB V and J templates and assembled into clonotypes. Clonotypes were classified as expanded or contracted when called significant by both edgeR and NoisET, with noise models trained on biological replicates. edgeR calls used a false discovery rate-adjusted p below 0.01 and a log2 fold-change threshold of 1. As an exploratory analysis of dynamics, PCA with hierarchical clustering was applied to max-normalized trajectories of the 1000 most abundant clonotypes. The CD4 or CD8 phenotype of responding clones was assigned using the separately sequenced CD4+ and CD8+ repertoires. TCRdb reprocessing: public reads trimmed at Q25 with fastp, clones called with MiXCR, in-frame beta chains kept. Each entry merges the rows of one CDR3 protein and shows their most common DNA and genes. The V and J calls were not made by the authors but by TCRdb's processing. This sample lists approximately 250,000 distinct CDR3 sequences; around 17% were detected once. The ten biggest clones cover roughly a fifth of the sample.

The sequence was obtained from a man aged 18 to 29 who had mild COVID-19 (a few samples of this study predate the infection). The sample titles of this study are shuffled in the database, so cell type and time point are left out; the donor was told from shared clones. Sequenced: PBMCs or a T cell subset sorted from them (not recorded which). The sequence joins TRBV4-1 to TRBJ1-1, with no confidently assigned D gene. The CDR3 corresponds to CASSHRIRTEAFF. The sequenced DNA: TGCGCCAGCAGCCACAGGATTCGGACTGAAGCTTTCTTT.